This entry describes one T cell receptor (beta chain). This clonotype occurred a few times. The antigen it recognizes is unknown. No base quality information exists; no much larger clone differs at one position. PBMCs were isolated by Ficoll-Paque density gradient centrifugation. V is reduced by 5 bases and J by 4 bases, leaving a spacing of 16 bases between them. The CDR3 covers 15 residues, taking in both the cysteine and the phenylalanine. The read is trimmed to its CDR3 DNA, 45 bases read in frame from base 1. CDR1 is given as MNHNY and CDR2 as SVGAGI, both from the germline V gene (reference sequence). The entry originates in a study of T-cell memory formation after mild COVID-19 (dated by TCRdb to 2020 to 2023). In the study overall: Most TCR sequence clusters were specific to one of the two donors. Longitudinal TCRalpha and TCRbeta repertoire sequencing tracked T-cell clones expanding and contracting after mild COVID-19 in a couple of donors. Two young, previously healthy adult volunteers made up the cohort, one male and one female. What the study reported, not specific to this receptor: From day 15 to 85, contracting clones showed balanced CD4/CD8 phenotypes, whereas a second wave of clones that expanded from day 15 to 37 leaned towards CD4+. SARS-CoV-2 specificity was not confirmed for the second-wave clones peaking on day 37. Contracting CD4+ clones turned up mainly in the CM and EM memory subsets, whereas EMRA was where CD8+ clones were enriched. Some responding clones were found in pre-infection memory, which suggests that pre-existing cross-reactive memory T cells took part in the SARS-CoV-2 response. The study included only a couple of mild cases, and larger cohorts that include severe cases with pre-infection samples were judged to be necessary.

This sample was sequenced with an Illumina NovaSeq 6000. Using 5'RACE with constant-segment primers, TCRalpha and TCRbeta cDNA libraries were constructed, with sample barcodes and unique molecular identifiers added in the process. Trizol reagent was used to extract RNA from every sample. The libraries were amplified in two PCR steps, and the second step added a second sample barcode and Illumina TruSeq adapters. The libraries were sequenced on an Illumina NovaSeq using 2 x 150 bp paired-end reads. The original methods were these. Reads were demultiplexed and collapsed into UMI-guided consensus sequences with migec v1.2.7. Using mixcr v2.1.11, UMI consensuses were aligned to TRA and TRB V and J templates and then assembled into clonotypes. Clonotypes were classified as expanded or contracted when called significant by both edgeR and NoisET, with noise models trained on biological replicates. edgeR calls used a false discovery rate-adjusted p below 0.01 and a log2 fold-change threshold of 1. PCA with hierarchical clustering of max-normalized trajectories of the 1000 most abundant clonotypes was used as exploratory dynamics analysis. Separately sequenced CD4+ and CD8+ repertoires were used to assign the CD4 or CD8 phenotype of responding clones. The public reads were reanalyzed by TCRdb: fastp trimming at Q25, MiXCR alignment, in-frame beta chains only. Rows matching on CDR3 protein sequence are summarized as one entry with the most common DNA and genes. These V and J calls are TCRdb output, not the study's own analysis. The sample table records more than 350,000 distinct CDR3 sequences; about a sixth of these occur just once. The top ten hold around a fifth of the sample.

This TCR was recovered from a man younger than 35 who had mild COVID-19 (a few samples of this study predate the infection). The sample titles of this study are shuffled in the database, so cell type and time point are left out; the donor was told from shared clones. Sequencing was performed on PBMCs or a T cell subset sorted from them (not recorded which). The V gene is TRBV6-6 and the J gene is TRBJ2-3; the D gene may be TRBD1 or TRBD2, since each aligns over 5 bases. DNA sequence: TGTGCCAGCAGTGGGAGACAGAGGGGCTCAGATACGCAGTATTTT. Translated, it gives CASSGRQRGSDTQYF.